The 23 T cell receptor beta chains listed next were all sequenced from one sample in a study of graft-versus-host responses after intestinal transplantation. Profiling relied on immunoSEQ multiplex PCR, and the TCRdb table lists in-frame clones only, not all of them. This table holds 15,000 to 20,000 clones, around 40% found once. The sequences come from alloreactive CD4+ T cells from a mixed lymphocyte reaction culture, collected before transplantation. Subset of the sample: CFSE-low proliferating T cells sorted from roughly six-day pre-transplant mixed lymphocyte reaction (GvH or HvG direction). Source of these receptors: a human patient who was an organ donor for intestinal transplantation.

This clone occurred a few times. V and J are TRBV4-2 and TRBJ2-3; the D is unclear. The length of the CDR3 is 15 residues. The V end was cut by 1 base, the J end by 0 bases, with 8 bases between. In germline, CDR1 is LGHNA, CDR2 YNFKEQ. The CDR3 DNA follows: TGTGCCAGCAGCCAAGGGAGACTGAGCACAGATACGCAGTATTTT. Its translation: CASSQGRLSTDTQYF.

This clone has only a few counts. V gene TRBV11-3 combines with J gene TRBJ2-3; D unresolved. Germline V gene data show CDR1 as SGHNT and CDR2 as YENEEA. This CDR3 has 14 residues. V was shortened by 1 base and J by 0 bases, with 5 bases between the two germline ends. CDR3: CASSLADSTDTQYF. CDR3 DNA sequence: TGTGCCAGCAGCTTAGCGGACAGCACAGATACGCAGTATTTT.

This clone has just a few counts. The chain employs TRBV18 and TRBJ1-3; 7 nucleotides agree with TRBD1. The CDR3 totals 15 residues. The V and J ends lost 6 bases and 0 bases, in that order; junction bases with no gene match: 5. Looked up from germline, CDR1 is KGHSH and CDR2 is LQKENI. This CDR3 reads CASSVGQASGNTIYF. CDR3 in DNA: TGTGCCAGCTCGGTAGGACAGGCCTCTGGAAACACCATATATTTT.

By sample fraction, this clone is large. J is TRBJ1-5 and V is TRBV2; D not resolved. Trimming stripped 2 bases from V and 2 bases from J, with 4 bases between. The germline gives CDR1 SNHLY, CDR2 FYNNEI. The CDR3 is 13 amino acids. CDR3 amino acids: CASSEQGNQPQHF. The CDR3 DNA reads as TGTGCCAGCAGTGAACAGGGCAATCAGCCCCAGCATTTT.

This clone was counted a few times. The J gene is TRBJ2-7, the V gene TRBV6-1; 12 bases fit TRBD1. V dropped 6 bases and J dropped 2; count of bases not matched to a gene: 5. Germline V gives CDR1 MNHNS, CDR2 SASEGT. This CDR3 comprises 15 residues. In DNA form, the CDR3 reads TGTGCCAGCAGCCCCGGGACAGGGGGCCCCTACGAGCAGTACTTC. Encoded protein: CASSPGTGGPYEQYF.

The chain couples TRBV30 to TRBJ2-7, with 9 bases lining up with TRBD2. From germline, CDR1 is GTSNPN and CDR2 SVGIG (reference sequence). Germline trimming cut 5 bases from V and 4 bases from J; bases unmatched to any gene: 12. This CDR3 is 15 amino acids long. The CDR3 is CAWSKGAGGLYEQYF. DNA for the CDR3: TGTGCCTGGTCGAAGGGGGCGGGAGGGTTGTACGAGCAGTACTTC.

The chain has TRBV9 and TRBJ2-5; perhaps TRBD1 as D (6 bases). V dropped 0 bases and J dropped 5 bases, with 17 bases sitting between them. The CDR3 consists of 16 residues. Germline CDR1 SGDLS, CDR2 YYNGEE. Here the CDR3 reads CASSVGAQQGAETQYF. The CDR3 DNA is TGTGCCAGCAGCGTAGGGGCCCAACAGGGTGCCGAGACCCAGTACTTC.

This clone was detected a few times. The CDR3 protein is CASESGERYWTDTQYF. CDR3 sequence (DNA): TGTGCCAGCGAAAGTGGGGAGCGGTATTGGACAGATACGCAGTATTTT. The chain combines TRBV7-2 with TRBJ2-3; D is possibly TRBD2 (5 bases). CDR3 length equals 16 residues. V dropped 8 bases and J dropped 3 bases, with 21 bases sitting between them. Germline V gives CDR1 SGHTA, CDR2 FQGNSA.

The rearrangement uses TRBV5-1 and TRBJ1-4; D is possibly TRBD1 (6 bases). Trimming cost V 0 bases and J 6 bases, with 12 bases left between them. The CDR3 contains 15 residues. Germline-derived CDR1 and CDR2 are SGHRS and YFSETQ. CDR3: CASSLEGGSHEKLFF. The CDR3 bases are TGCGCCAGCAGCTTGGAGGGGGGCTCCCATGAAAAACTGTTTTTT.

The V gene is TRBV5-4, the J gene TRBJ2-1; D not resolved. The CDR3 loop spans 15 amino acids. The germline V and J ends were trimmed by 0 bases and 0 bases, with 7 bases remaining between them. Germline lookup yields CDR1 SGHNT and CDR2 YYREEE (reference sequence). DNA for the CDR3: TGTGCCAGCAGCTTGGCCGCAAGCTCCTACAATGAGCAGTTCTTC. Protein product: CASSLAASSYNEQFF. Complete variable domain (other parts from reference TRBV5-4 and TRBJ2-1): ETGVTQSPTHLIKTRGQQVTLRCSSQSGHNTVSWYQQALGQGPQFIFQYYREEENGRGNFPPRFSGLQFPNYSSELNVNALELDDSALYLCASSLAASSYNEQFFGPGTRLTVL.

This chain links TRBV28 with TRBJ1-3; D is ambiguous. V lost 6 bases and J 0 bases, leaving 9 bases between the germline ends. The CDR3 runs 14 residues. From germline, CDR1 is MDHEN and CDR2 SYDVKM. CDR3 sequence reads: CASSDTYSGNTIYF. Here the CDR3 DNA reads TGTGCCAGCAGCGACACCTACTCTGGAAACACCATATATTTT.

The V call is TRBV21-1, the J call TRBJ2-1; no DNA check was done on the table's D call, TRBD2. TRBV21-1 is classified as a pseudogene. This CDR3 is built from 20 residues. The CDR3 DNA sequence: TGTGCCAGCAGCAAAGAGAGCGGGAGGAAAGCTGTGGGGTACAAGGGTGAGCAGTTCTTC. It specifies CASSKESGRKAVGYKGEQFF.

In its sample, this clone was seen a few times. The genes are TRBV18 and TRBJ2-7; the D gene is possibly TRBD2 (5 bases). Germline assignment: CDR1 KGHSH and CDR2 LQKENI. V gave up 6 bases and J gave up 0 bases, with 12 bases separating them. The CDR3 length is 14 residues. CDR3 amino acids: CASSYGRDSYEQYF. The CDR3 coding sequence is TGTGCCAGCTCCTACGGACGGGACTCCTACGAGCAGTACTTC. The full variable domain, its missing parts supplied by reference TRBV18 and TRBJ2-7, is NAGVMQNPRHLVRRRGQEARLRCSPMKGHSHVYWYRQLPEEGLKFMVYLQKENIIDESGMPKERFSAEFPKEGPSILRIQQVVRGDSAAYFCASSYGRDSYEQYFGPGTRLTVT.

The rearrangement joins TRBV7-3 to TRBJ2-7; TRBD1 aligns across 8 bases. The CDR3 contains 14 residues. Germline V gene lookup returns CDR1 SGHTA and CDR2 FQGTGA. V gave up 1 base and J gave up 7 bases; unmatched junction bases: 6. The CDR3, as DNA: TGTGCCAGCAGCTTAAGACAGGGGCAAGGTGAGCAGTACTTC. It is translated as CASSLRQGQGEQYF.

The table lists this clone with a few counts. The chain employs TRBV6-5 and TRBJ1-2, with 7 positions matching TRBD1. Germline V gives CDR1 MNHEY, CDR2 SVGAGI. The CDR3 extends over 14 amino acids. The trim removed 1 base at V and 3 bases at J, leaving 2 bases unmatched. The CDR3 sequence: CASSYFTGDYGYTF. CDR3 in DNA: TGTGCCAGCAGTTACTTCACAGGGGACTATGGCTACACCTTC.

The chain carries TRBV2 and TRBJ2-6; 7 bases line up with TRBD1. V was clipped by 4 bases and J by 11 bases; unmatched bases: 8. This CDR3 has 14 amino acids. CDR1 SNHLY and CDR2 FYNNEI come from the germline V gene. CDR3 in amino acids: CASSADRDPDVLTF. The CDR3 coding sequence is TGTGCCAGCAGTGCTGACAGGGACCCCGACGTCCTGACTTTC.

This sequence joins TRBV21-1 and TRBJ2-5; the table names TRBD1, a call not compared with the DNA. TRBV21-1 is a documented pseudogene. This CDR3 comprises 18 residues. CDR3 residues: CASSTNRDRGEDKETQYF. The CDR3 DNA is TGTGCCAGCAGCACGAATAGGGACAGGGGGGAGGATAAAGAGACCCAGTACTTC.

V is TRBV2 and J is TRBJ2-5, with D possibly matching TRBD1 (5 bases). Trimming pared 8 bases from V and 1 base from J, leaving 20 bases between. CDR3 length equals 16 residues. Germline CDR1 and CDR2: SNHLY and FYNNEI. The CDR3, as DNA: TGTGCCAGCGGCGTCTTAGGGGATCCCCTCCAAGAGACCCAGTACTTC. This encodes CASGVLGDPLQETQYF.

This clone appeared a few times. V is TRBV6-5 and J is TRBJ2-3, with D perhaps matching TRBD1 (6 bases). Germline V gene lookup returns CDR1 MNHEY and CDR2 SVGAGI. The length of the CDR3 is 13 residues. The germline V and J ends were trimmed by 6 bases and 4 bases, with 11 bases remaining between them. CDR3 amino acids: CASRKQGSDTQYF. CDR3 DNA: TGTGCCAGCAGGAAACAGGGATCAGATACGCAGTATTTT.

Written as DNA, the CDR3 is TGTGCCAGTAGTACCTTTGACATAGATAGCAATCAGCCCCAGCATTTT. This gives the protein CASSTFDIDSNQPQHF. The chain joins TRBV19 to TRBJ1-5; unclear D gene. The CDR3 covers 16 residues. Germline V CDR1 and CDR2: LNHDA, SQIVND (reference sequence). V was shortened by 4 bases and J by 0 bases, with 13 bases between the two germline ends.

The chain uses TRBV11-1 and TRBJ2-5; the D is unclear. Trimming cost V 2 bases and J 5 bases, with 12 bases left between them. Germline CDR1 SGHAT, CDR2 FQDESV (reference sequence). The CDR3 length is 14 residues. CDR3: CASSLMAGGETQYF. DNA for the CDR3: TGTGCCAGCAGCTTAATGGCAGGTGGGGAGACCCAGTACTTC. The full variable domain, with the rest looked up from reference TRBV11-1 and TRBJ2-5, is EAEVAQSPRYKITEKSQAVAFWCDPISGHATLYWYRQILGQGPELLVQFQDESVVDDSQLPKDRFSAERLKGVDSTLKIQPAELGDSAMYLCASSLMAGGETQYFGPGTRLLVL.

The chain has TRBV6-1 and TRBJ2-3, with D possibly matching TRBD1 (5 bases). In germline, CDR1 is MNHNS, CDR2 SASEGT. The CDR3 loop spans 14 amino acids. V was clipped by 6 bases and J by 3 bases, with 13 bases between them. The CDR3 DNA is TGTGCCAGCAGGCAGGGTTGGGTGACAGATACGCAGTATTTT. Amino acid sequence: CASRQGWVTDTQYF.

In this sample, this clone is medium-sized (0.01 to 0.1%). The gene calls are TRBV7-2 and TRBJ2-1; D uncertain. The germline V gene has CDR1 SGHTA and CDR2 FQGNSA. V gave up 3 bases and J gave up 4 bases, with 7 bases separating them. The CDR3 extends over 13 amino acids. This CDR3 reads CASSFGFYNEQFF. Written as DNA, the CDR3 is TGTGCCAGCAGCTTCGGCTTTTACAATGAGCAGTTCTTC.